This TCR beta chain appears in the sequencing data of a study of blood T cells in healthy people across ages. Germline V gene sequence: CDR1 MGHRA, CDR2 YSYEKL. The CDR3 loop spans 14 amino acids. On this clonotype: Its antigen is currently unknown.

Through a sample-barcoded 5' primer and a J-beta primer mix, a second PCR was run for about 6 to 11 cycles. From the 5' RACE reads, TCRdb called clonotypes with MiXCR, one entry per CDR3 protein. This sample carries under 800,000 distinct CDR3 sequences, 40% to 45% of them seen once, and the ten largest clones take roughly 20%. General study points: Among long-lived donors, naive CD4+ cells were more numerous and diversity higher than in aged donors.

Sequenced: blood. The chain has TRBV4-1 and TRBJ2-4; 8 bases agree with TRBD1. The better agreement between TRBJ2-7 and the DNA end casts doubt on the J call. This receptor was obtained from a woman between 55 and 75 years old in good health. CDR3 amino acids: CASSASQGAYEQYF. CDR3 DNA: TGCGCCAGCAGCGCTTCACAGGGGGCCTACGAGCAGTACTTC.